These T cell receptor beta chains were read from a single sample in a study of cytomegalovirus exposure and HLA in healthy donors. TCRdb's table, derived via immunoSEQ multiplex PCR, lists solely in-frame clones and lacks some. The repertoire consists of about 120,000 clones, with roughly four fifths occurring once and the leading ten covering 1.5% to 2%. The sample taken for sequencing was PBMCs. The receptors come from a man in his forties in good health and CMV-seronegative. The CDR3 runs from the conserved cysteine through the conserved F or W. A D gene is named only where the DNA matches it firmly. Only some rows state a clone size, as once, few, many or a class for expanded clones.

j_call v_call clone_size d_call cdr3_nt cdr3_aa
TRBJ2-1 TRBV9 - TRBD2 TGTGCCAGCAGCGTAGCTCAAGGACTAGCGGGAGGAAGGGAGCAGTTCTTC CASSVAQGLAGGREQFF
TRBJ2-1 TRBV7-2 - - TGTGCCAGCAGCATGAGGACCGGGGGGCACAATGAGCAGTTCTTC CASSMRTGGHNEQFF
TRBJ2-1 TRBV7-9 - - TGTGCCAGTCACAGACTAATCCCTCAGTTAGGTGAGCAGTTCTTC CASHRLIPQLGEQFF
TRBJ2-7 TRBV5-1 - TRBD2 TGCGCCAGCAGCTACATACTTAGCGGGAGGGCCTACGAGCAGTACTTC CASSYILSGRAYEQYF
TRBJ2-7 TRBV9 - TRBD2 TGTGCCAGCAGTAGAGGCGGGGGAGGAGGGGAGCAGTACTTC CASSRGGGGGEQYF
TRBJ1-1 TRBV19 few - TGTGCCAGTACCATCACAGGGTTGGGAACTGAAGCTTTCTTT CASTITGLGTEAFF
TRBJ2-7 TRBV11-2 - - TGTGCCAGCAGCTTAGTTCCTAGCGCCTCCTACGAGCAGTACTTC CASSLVPSASYEQYF
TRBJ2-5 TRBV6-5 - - TGTGCCAGCACCAAGCGGGAAGAGACCCAGTACTTC CASTKREETQYF
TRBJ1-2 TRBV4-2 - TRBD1 TGTGCCAGCAGCCAAGCGGCCGGACAGGTATTAGCTAACTATGGCTACACCTTC CASSQAAGQVLANYGYTF
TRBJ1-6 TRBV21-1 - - TGTGCCAGCAGCAGGGGGGACAGGGTAGATTCACCCCTCCACTTT CASSRGDRVDSPLHF
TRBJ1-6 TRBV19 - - TGTGCCAGTAGTACCTTATGGACAGATTATAATTCACCCCTCCACTTT CASSTLWTDYNSPLHF
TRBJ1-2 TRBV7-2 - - TGTGCCAGCAGCCTAAGGACAGCCGGGAACGATGGCTACACCTTC CASSLRTAGNDGYTF
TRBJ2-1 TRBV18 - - TGTGCCAGCTCACCACCGGTGAGAAGCGCCGAAAATGAGCAGTTCTTC CASSPPVRSAENEQFF
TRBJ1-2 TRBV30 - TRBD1 TGTGCCTGGGCCCAGGGGGTAACCACCTTC CAWAQGVTTF
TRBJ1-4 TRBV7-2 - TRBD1 TGTGCCAGCAGCTTTGACAGGGGGCGAAGGGAAAAACTGTTTTTT CASSFDRGRREKLFF
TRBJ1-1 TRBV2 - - TGTGCCAGCAGGAAGGGAGGGCGGAACACTGAAGCTTTCTTT CASRKGGRNTEAFF
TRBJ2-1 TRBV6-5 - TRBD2 TGTGCCAGCAGACAAGGACTAGCGGGCTACAATGAGCAGTTCTTC CASRQGLAGYNEQFF
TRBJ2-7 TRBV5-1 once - TGCGCCAGCAGCTTGCGAGTTGACAGTTACGAGCAGTACTTC CASSLRVDSYEQYF
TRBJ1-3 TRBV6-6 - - TGTGCCAGCAGTTACGGGACTTCACCTGGAAACACCATATATTTT CASSYGTSPGNTIYF
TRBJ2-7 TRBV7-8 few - TGTGCCAGCAGAAACCTCAGGGTTTCCTACGAGCAGTACTTC CASRNLRVSYEQYF
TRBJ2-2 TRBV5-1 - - TGCGCCAGCAGCGTAGCCACGGGGAGCGGGGAGCTGTTTTTT CASSVATGSGELFF
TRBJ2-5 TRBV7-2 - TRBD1 TGTGCCAGCAGCCCTTGGACAGGGCCTGAGACCCAGTACTTC CASSPWTGPETQYF
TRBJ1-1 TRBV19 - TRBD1 TGTGCCAGTAGTATAGGTACCGGGACAGGGGTTCGGACTGAAGCTTTCTTT CASSIGTGTGVRTEAFF
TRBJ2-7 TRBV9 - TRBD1 TGTGCCAGCAGCGTAGGGACAGGGGAATATTACGAGCAGTACTTC CASSVGTGEYYEQYF
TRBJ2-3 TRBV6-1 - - TGTGCCAGCAGTGACGGTTTCGGTCGGACAGATACGCAGTATTTT CASSDGFGRTDTQYF
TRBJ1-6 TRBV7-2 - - TGTGCCAGCAGCCTAAGCTCCTATAATTCACCCCTCCACTTT CASSLSSYNSPLHF
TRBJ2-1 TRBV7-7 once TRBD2 TGTGCTAGCACCCCACTAGCGGGAGTAGGGTGGAATGAGCAGTTCTTC CASTPLAGVGWNEQFF
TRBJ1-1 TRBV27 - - TGTGCCAGCAGTTTAGTTTTGGCCTCTCCCCATGAAGCTTTCTTT CASSLVLASPHEAFF
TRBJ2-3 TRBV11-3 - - TGTGCCAGCAGCAAAGATGGGGGGAATGAGGATACGCAGTATTTT CASSKDGGNEDTQYF
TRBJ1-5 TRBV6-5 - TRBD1 TGTGCCAGCAGCTCGATAACAGGGGCCAGGAAGGCCCAGCATTTT CASSSITGARKAQHF
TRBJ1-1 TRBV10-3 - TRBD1 TGTGCCCCAGGGGGCGTCGTCACTGAAGCTTTCTTT CAPGGVVTEAFF
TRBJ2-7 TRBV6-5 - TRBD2 TGTGCCACAAACCCGGGAGGGGCCCACGAGCAGTACTTC CATNPGGAHEQYF
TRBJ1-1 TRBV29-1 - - TGCAGCGTTGTTTTGGGCCCCATCACTGAAGCTTTCTTT CSVVLGPITEAFF
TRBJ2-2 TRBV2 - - TGTGCCAGTCGGAACAGAACGAACACCGGGGAGCTGTTTTTT CASRNRTNTGELFF
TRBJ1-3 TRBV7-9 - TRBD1 TGTGCCAGCAGCGGACAGGGAAGGCCTGGAAACACCATATATTTT CASSGQGRPGNTIYF
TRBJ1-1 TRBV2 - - TGTGCCAGCAGTGAAGACCCAGGGGAGTTGAACACTGAAGCTTTCTTT CASSEDPGELNTEAFF
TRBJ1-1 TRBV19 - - TGTGCCAGTAGTATTGCAGGGGCTCCCACTGAAGCTTTCTTT CASSIAGAPTEAFF
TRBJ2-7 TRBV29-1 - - TGCAGCGTCCGGGACTCGGACTACGAGCAGTACTTC CSVRDSDYEQYF
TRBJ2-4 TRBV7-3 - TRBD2 TGTGCCAGCAGCGAAACTAGCGGTGGAGCCAAAAACATTCAGTACTTC CASSETSGGAKNIQYF
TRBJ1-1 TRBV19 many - TGTGCCAGTAGTCACCCAAATCGGGTTGAAGCTTTCTTT CASSHPNRVEAFF
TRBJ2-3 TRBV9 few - TGTGCCAGCAGCGTAGCCCCACTAGACCCTCCAGATACGCAGTATTTT CASSVAPLDPPDTQYF
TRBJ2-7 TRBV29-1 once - TGCAGCGTTCAGGCTAGCTCCTACGAGCAATACTTC CSVQASSYEQYF
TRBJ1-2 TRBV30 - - TGTGCCTGGACCAGAACCCGGGAGCTCGGCTACACCTTC CAWTRTRELGYTF
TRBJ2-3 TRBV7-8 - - TGTGCCAGCGTATCCAGTTGGGATACGCAGTATTTT CASVSSWDTQYF
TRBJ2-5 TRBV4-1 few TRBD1 TGCGCCAGCAGCCAAGGACAGGGTCCGGAGACCCAGTACTTC CASSQGQGPETQYF